Sequencing of this T cell receptor (beta chain) was carried out in a study of technical replicates of blood from four donors. The germline gives CDR1 SGHTA, CDR2 FQGNSA. This CDR3 is built from 13 residues. Between the trimmed V and J ends, which lost 2 bases and 6 bases, there was a span of 8 bases. Clones were read by immunoSEQ multiplex PCR, and TCRdb kept only the in-frame ones, dropping some. The data contain 60,000 or so clones, about 83% of them singletons. The chain has TRBV7-2 and TRBJ2-1; perhaps TRBD2 as D (6 bases). What was sequenced was PBMCs. The TCR comes from a human donor in good health. Some clones in this sample may be carry-over from other donors' samples. The CDR3 is CASSLRGGNEQFF. CDR3 coding DNA: TGTGCCAGCAGCTTAAGGGGAGGCAATGAGCAGTTCTTC.